These 9 T cell receptor beta chains were all obtained from the same sample, sequenced in a study of graft-versus-host responses after intestinal transplantation (dated by TCRdb to about 2021). Libraries were constructed by the immunoSEQ multiplex PCR assay. The source is immuneACCESS, and TCRdb retained only in-frame sequences with V and J called. Part of the clones is not carried over; for the studies checked, unresolved V genes explain less than half of this, and the remainder is unexplained. Present in this sample are 77,000 or so clones, about 94% of which were seen just once. Less than 0.65% of the sample lies in the top ten. No cognate antigen is known for these TCRs. This sample's time point label indicates: cells obtained before transplantation from donor or recipient. Sequenced here: unstimulated CD8+ T cells sorted from spleen or lymph node cells, sampled before intestinal transplant. All receptors derive from a human donor who received an intestinal transplant.

The rearrangement joins TRBV6-1 to TRBJ1-3, with D perhaps TRBD1 (5 bases). Trimming took off 1 base at V and 8 bases at J, with 12 bases between the two ends. The CDR3 length is 14 residues. Germline CDR1 reads MNHNS; CDR2 reads SASEGT. The CDR3 sequence: CASSEGQGVYTIYF. DNA for the CDR3: TGTGCCAGCAGTGAAGGGCAGGGTGTATACACCATATATTTT.

The J gene is TRBJ2-7, the V gene TRBV6-1; D may be TRBD2 (6 bases). Germline assignment: CDR1 MNHNS and CDR2 SASEGT. There are 15 residues in the CDR3. V shed 7 bases and J shed 1 base, with 17 bases lying between them. The CDR3 nucleotides are TGTGCCAGCAACGAAAGACTAGTAATTTCCTACGAGCAGTACTTC. Translating it yields CASNERLVISYEQYF.

The gene calls are TRBV6-5 and TRBJ2-1; tentative D call: TRBD2 (6 bases). This CDR3 region has 13 residues. Germline lookup yields CDR1 MNHEY and CDR2 SVGAGI. Trimming stripped 5 bases from V and 7 bases from J, with 12 bases between. CDR3 nucleotide sequence: TGTGCCAGCAGTAACGGGGGAGCGAATGAGCAGTTCTTC. Amino acid sequence: CASSNGGANEQFF.

The chain employs TRBV19 and TRBJ2-7; TRBD1 is a possible D gene (5 bases). V was clipped by 3 bases and J by 4 bases, with 16 bases between them. The V gene's germline CDR1 is LNHDA and CDR2 SQIVND (reference sequence). The CDR3 length is 15 residues. The DNA for the CDR3 is TGTGCCAGTAGTATCGGACCCGACAGCCAATACGAGCAGTACTTC. It specifies CASSIGPDSQYEQYF.

The table lists this clone with a count of one. The chain employs TRBV5-5 and TRBJ1-3; 8 positions match TRBD1. The ends lost 2 bases at V and 0 bases at J; junction bases unmatched: 7. This CDR3 contains 17 residues. Germline CDR1 is SGHKS and CDR2 is YYEKEE (reference sequence). The CDR3 coding sequence is TGTGCCAGCAGCTTATCGCTCGGACAGGGCTCTGGAAACACCATATATTTT. This encodes CASSLSLGQGSGNTIYF.

This clone has only one observation. This chain uses TRBV27 with TRBJ2-1; possible D gene TRBD1, 5 bases. Germline loops: CDR1 MNHEY, CDR2 SMNVEV (reference sequence). The ends were cut back, 6 bases at V and 2 bases at J, with 8 bases in the middle. The CDR3 runs 13 residues. The DNA for the CDR3 is TGTGCCAGCAGACTGACAGCCTACAATGAGCAGTTCTTC. Protein: CASRLTAYNEQFF.

The chain links TRBV5-6 to TRBJ1-1; 8 bases match TRBD1. With 5 bases clipped from V and 3 bases from J, the junction kept 9 bases outside the gene matches. CDR1 SGHDT and CDR2 YYEEEE come from the germline V gene. The CDR3 loop spans 15 amino acids. The CDR3 bases are TGTGCCAGCAGTTGGGGGACAGGTGGGCACACTGAAGCTTTCTTT. This codes for CASSWGTGGHTEAFF.

V and J are TRBV27 and TRBJ2-3; the match to TRBD1 covers 7 bases. V shed 0 bases and J 6 bases; nucleotides not matched to a gene: 6. Germline CDR1 reads MNHEY; CDR2 reads SMNVEV (reference sequence). This CDR3 is built from 15 residues. CDR3 amino acids: CASSLSDRVTDTQYF. DNA of the CDR3: TGTGCCAGCAGTTTATCTGACAGGGTTACGGATACGCAGTATTTT.

The chain is built from TRBV10-3 and TRBJ2-1; a weak D match, TRBD2 (5 bases). This CDR3 has 16 residues. The V gene's germline CDR1 is ENHRY and CDR2 SYGVKD. Trimming took 0 bases from V and 6 from J, leaving 15 bases between them. Here the CDR3 DNA reads TGTGCCATCAGTGAGTCGTGGGAGCTAGCAGGCAATGAGCAGTTCTTC. It is translated as CAISESWELAGNEQFF.